The 26 T cell receptor beta chains reported below all come from one sample, sequenced in a study of cytomegalovirus exposure and HLA in healthy donors. PCR was performed using 60 Vbeta and 13 Jbeta primers. The table came from immunoSEQ multiplex PCR; TCRdb's copy has only in-frame clones and leaves some out. Reported are about 130,000 clones; the ten largest clones contain roughly 2%. Sequencing was carried out using PBMCs. Receptors were obtained from a woman in her sixties or seventies in good health and CMV-seronegative.

The V call is TRBV7-6, the J call TRBJ2-5, with 7 bases that match TRBD1. Germline CDR1 SGHVS, CDR2 FNYEAQ. The J segment lost 4 bases and the V segment lost 2 bases, leaving 4 bases of the junction unmatched. This CDR3 has 14 amino acids. CDR3 protein: CASSLSGGAETQYF. The CDR3 DNA reads TGTGCCAGCAGCTTATCAGGGGGAGCAGAGACCCAGTACTTC.

This chain joins TRBV7-2 and TRBJ2-2; 11 bases are shared with TRBD2. Germline CDR1 SGHTA, CDR2 FQGNSA. This CDR3 has 16 amino acids. Losses at the gene ends were 5 bases for V and 6 bases for J; bases not matched to a gene: 8. CDR3 nucleotide sequence: TGTGCCAGCAGCCTCGAAGGTAGCGGGAGGGCCGGGGAGCTGTTTTTT. Translation gives CASSLEGSGRAGELFF.

V usage is TRBV9 and J usage is TRBJ1-4, with D perhaps matching TRBD1 (5 bases). This CDR3 region has 15 residues. V was pared by 0 bases and J by 8 bases, with 14 bases between. Germline V gene data show CDR1 as SGDLS and CDR2 as YYNGEE. The CDR3 nucleotides read TGTGCCAGCAGCGTAGGGGAGGGACCTTACGAAAAACTGTTTTTT. This translates into CASSVGEGPYEKLFF.

This sequence joins TRBV18 and TRBJ1-1; a possible D gene is TRBD1 (6 bases). In germline, CDR1 is KGHSH, CDR2 LQKENI. The CDR3 has 16 residues. Trimming stripped 3 bases from V and 4 bases from J, with 18 bases between. The CDR3 nucleotides are TGTGCCAGCTCACCGGAATACAGGGTGTGGGGCACTGAAGCTTTCTTT. It yields the protein CASSPEYRVWGTEAFF.

The V call is TRBV4-1, the J call TRBJ1-5, with D unresolved. The germline gives CDR1 MGHRA, CDR2 YSYEKL. Trimming left V 3 bases short and J 9 bases short, with 12 bases between. This CDR3 has 13 amino acids. CDR3 in amino acids: CASSQLRERPQHF. The CDR3 nucleotides read TGCGCCAGCAGCCAGCTCCGAGAGAGGCCCCAGCATTTT.

This rearrangement joins TRBV6-1 to TRBJ2-3; 10 nucleotides align to TRBD2. Germline lookup yields CDR1 MNHNS and CDR2 SASEGT. Trimming cost V 6 bases and J 6 bases; bases outside gene matches: 9. The CDR3 runs 15 residues. The CDR3 DNA reads TGTGCCAGCAGCGCGCTAGCGGGAGACACTGATACGCAGTATTTT. This sequence encodes CASSALAGDTDTQYF.

The rearrangement uses TRBV28 and TRBJ2-7, with no clear D. Per germline, CDR1 MDHEN and CDR2 SYDVKM. The CDR3 covers 12 residues. V lost 2 bases and J lost 3, with 5 bases in between. CDR3 sequence (DNA): TGTGCCAGCAGTTTAGGCAGCTACGAGCAGTACTTC. Residues: CASSLGSYEQYF.

Worth noting for this clone: A read error may account for a junction end that differs from germline. The same CDR3 can be traced to other DNA sequences in this sample. The chain employs TRBV5-1 and TRBJ1-6; D is unresolved. The germline CDR1 and CDR2 sequences are SGHRS and YFSETQ. The CDR3 has 15 residues. CDR3 in amino acids: CASSLGSSYNSPLHF. CDR3 coding DNA: TGCGCCAGCAGTTTGGGGAGCTCCTATAATTCACCCCTCCACTTT.

The CDR3 here is CASSLGTTPGGEKLFF. The CDR3 DNA follows: TGTGCCAGCAGTTTAGGAACGACCCCGGGTGGTGAAAAACTGTTTTTT. The rearrangement links TRBV28 to TRBJ1-4; D is undetermined. This CDR3 is 16 amino acids long. Trimming removed 2 bases at V and 7 bases at J, with 17 bases between. Per germline, CDR1 MDHEN and CDR2 SYDVKM.

The J gene is TRBJ2-1, the V gene TRBV29-1; possibly TRBD2 for D (5 bases). This CDR3 is 15 amino acids long. V gave up 3 bases and J gave up 2 bases, with 14 bases separating them. Looked up from germline, CDR1 is SQVTM and CDR2 is ANQGSEA. The CDR3 DNA reads as TGCAGCGTTGATGAGTTGTCGGAGGCCTACAATGAGCAGTTCTTC. It codes for CSVDELSEAYNEQFF.

The J gene is TRBJ2-7, the V gene TRBV27, with 8 bases aligning to TRBD2. The germline V gene has CDR1 MNHEY and CDR2 SMNVEV (reference sequence). The ends lost 2 bases at V and 0 bases at J; junction bases unmatched: 3. The CDR3 sequence is 15 residues long. CDR3 protein: CASSLILAGSYEQYF. The CDR3 DNA is TGTGCCAGCAGTTTAATCCTAGCGGGCTCCTACGAGCAGTACTTC.

The V call is TRBV7-9, the J call TRBJ1-5; tentative D call: TRBD1 (6 bases). CDR3 length equals 18 residues. Between the trimmed V and J ends, which lost 1 base and 0 bases, there was a span of 16 bases. Germline lookup yields CDR1 SEHNR and CDR2 FQNEAQ (reference sequence). The CDR3 sequence: CASSLGTADLNSNQPQHF. In nucleotides, the CDR3 is TGTGCCAGCAGCTTAGGGACAGCAGACCTAAATAGCAATCAGCCCCAGCATTTT.

The DNA for the CDR3 is TGTGCCAGCAGTTACGGCGGGGGGGCCACAGATACGCAGTATTTT. Its translation: CASSYGGGATDTQYF. The chain recombines TRBV6-5 with TRBJ2-3, with 9 positions matching TRBD2. V was clipped by 2 bases and J by 2 bases; unmatched bases: 2. Germline CDR1 is MNHEY and CDR2 is SVGAGI. The CDR3 covers 15 residues.

The V call is TRBV6-1, the J call TRBJ1-2; a possible D gene is TRBD1 (5 bases). The CDR3 length is 13 residues. The germline V gene has CDR1 MNHNS and CDR2 SASEGT. V gave up 3 bases and J gave up 6 bases, with 11 bases separating them. The CDR3 loop is CASSEGMGHGYTF. DNA for the CDR3: TGTGCCAGCAGTGAGGGGATGGGGCATGGCTACACCTTC.

The CDR3 sequence is CASSFTPGADEKLFF. CDR3 bases: TGCGCCAGCAGCTTTACCCCAGGGGCGGATGAAAAACTGTTTTTT. The rearrangement uses TRBV5-1 and TRBJ1-4; D perhaps matches TRBD1 (6 bases). V lost 2 bases and J lost 6, with 14 bases in between. This CDR3 comprises 15 residues. CDR1 is SGHRS and CDR2 is YFSETQ in the germline V gene.

The chain links TRBV14 to TRBJ2-3; 9 bases line up with TRBD2. The CDR3 is 16 residues long. Germline V gives CDR1 SGHDN, CDR2 FVKESK. The J segment lost 6 bases and the V segment lost 2 bases, leaving 9 bases of the junction unmatched. The CDR3: CASSQRLAAGEDTQYF. CDR3 nucleotides: TGTGCCAGCAGCCAAAGACTAGCGGCGGGGGAGGATACGCAGTATTTT.

The CDR3 region is CASSPGVGAVGNTIYF. The CDR3, as DNA: TGTGCCAGCAGCCCCGGTGTGGGGGCGGTTGGAAACACCATATATTTT. The chain employs TRBV7-9 and TRBJ1-3; maybe TRBD1 (6 bases). Germline CDR1 reads SEHNR; CDR2 reads FQNEAQ (reference sequence). V was cut by 5 bases and J by 3 bases, with 17 bases left in between. The CDR3 extends over 16 amino acids.

J is TRBJ2-7 and V is TRBV7-6; tentative D call: TRBD1 (6 bases). Germline values: CDR1 SGHVS, CDR2 FNYEAQ. V was clipped by 1 base and J by 2 bases, with 12 bases between them. This CDR3 is built from 15 residues. The CDR3 sequence is CASSLVRGDPYEQYF. The CDR3 coding sequence is TGTGCCAGCAGCTTAGTCAGGGGCGATCCCTACGAGCAGTACTTC.

With regard to this clone: This same CDR3 is encoded by further DNA sequences in the sample. The chain recombines TRBV4-1 with TRBJ2-7; possible D gene TRBD2, 6 bases. Germline CDR1 MGHRA, CDR2 YSYEKL. The length of the CDR3 is 15 residues. Trimming cost V 1 base and J 0 bases, with 10 bases left between them. In DNA form, the CDR3 reads TGCGCCAGCAGCCAAGGGGCGGGGAGCTCCTACGAGCAGTACTTC. Amino acids: CASSQGAGSSYEQYF.

V gene TRBV7-6 combines with J gene TRBJ2-3; 7 nucleotides align to TRBD1. Germline-derived CDR1 and CDR2 are SGHVS and FNYEAQ. This CDR3 has 15 amino acids. V gave up 1 base and J gave up 2 bases; unmatched junction bases: 3. The CDR3 bases are TGTGCCAGCAGCTTAGGGACAGGCGACACAGATACGCAGTATTTT. It codes for CASSLGTGDTDTQYF.

The chain employs TRBV7-9 and TRBJ2-3; 9 bases map to TRBD2. Unmatched junction bases numbered 15, after V lost 8 bases and J lost 6 bases. CDR1 SEHNR and CDR2 FQNEAQ come from the germline V gene (reference sequence). The CDR3 extends over 16 amino acids. The CDR3, as DNA: TGTGCCAGCCCCCCGGGTGGGGTAGCGGGAGTGGATACGCAGTATTTT. The encoded protein is CASPPGGVAGVDTQYF.

This chain uses TRBV29-1 with TRBJ2-1; weak D call: TRBD2 (6 bases). The CDR3 is 13 residues long. Germline CDR1 SQVTM, CDR2 ANQGSEA. V dropped 7 bases and J dropped 1 base, with 11 bases sitting between them. The CDR3 here is CSALAGSYNEQFF. The CDR3 DNA is TGCAGCGCCCTGGCGGGATCCTACAATGAGCAGTTCTTC.

J is TRBJ1-3 and V is TRBV6-6; D gene uncertain. The CDR3 has 15 amino acids. Trimming cost V 6 bases and J 1 base, with 13 bases left between them. CDR1 is MNHNY and CDR2 is SVGAGI in the germline V gene (reference sequence). The DNA for the CDR3 is TGTGCCAGCAGAGCTGAGACTTTATCTGGAAACACCATATATTTT. Translation gives CASRAETLSGNTIYF.

V is TRBV29-1 and J is TRBJ2-5, with TRBD2 matching over 9 bases. CDR3 length: 13 residues. CDR1 and CDR2 from the germline V gene are SQVTM and ANQGSEA. V lost 5 bases to trimming and J lost 6 bases; unmatched junction nucleotides: 7. CDR3 nucleotides: TGCAGCGTTCGACTAGCGGCTGTGCAGACCCAGTACTTC. This gives the protein CSVRLAAVQTQYF.

This rearrangement joins TRBV6-5 to TRBJ2-7; 10 nucleotides line up with TRBD1. J lost 4 bases, V lost 5 bases, and 8 bases had no gene match. Looked up from germline, CDR1 is MNHEY and CDR2 is SVGAGI. The CDR3 is made up of 15 amino acids. CDR3 in DNA: TGTGCCAGCAGTAAACCGGGACAGGGGACATACGAGCAGTACTTC. It codes for CASSKPGQGTYEQYF.

The chain couples TRBV10-2 to TRBJ2-5; 9 nucleotides agree with TRBD2. The end of the DNA fits TRBJ2-7 better, so the J call may be wrong. The CDR3 is 13 residues long. From germline, CDR1 is WSHSY and CDR2 SAAADI. The CDR3 nucleotides are TGCGCCAGCAGGGGTAGCGGGAGCTACGAGCAGTACTTC. Protein: CASRGSGSYEQYF.